These 24 T cell receptor beta chains were all obtained from the same sample, sequenced in a study of T cells after yellow fever vaccination. TCRdb re-analysed the 5' RACE reads in MiXCR, keeping a single row per CDR3 protein. This sample yields about 400,000 distinct CDR3 sequences, of which roughly 6.1% are seen a single time; about 15% belongs to the top ten. The material sequenced was PBMCs, taken 5 days after the yellow fever booster vaccination. These receptors all come from a man aged 30-40 years who received the YFV17D yellow fever vaccine.

This chain links TRBV6-2 or TRBV6-3 with TRBJ2-3; D gene uncertain. V dropped 0 bases and J dropped 5 bases, with 6 bases sitting between them. The CDR3 totals 13 residues. Germline CDR1 and CDR2: MNHEY and SVGEGT. CDR3 loop: CASSYSWVDTQYF. The CDR3 bases are TGTGCCAGCAGTTACTCCTGGGTAGATACGCAGTATTTT.

This clonotype has a handful of counts. The CDR3 is CASSRSAPRAEKLFF. The CDR3, as DNA: TGTGCCAGCAGTCGGAGCGCCCCTAGGGCCGAAAAACTGTTTTTT. The rearrangement joins TRBV6-2 or TRBV6-3 to TRBJ1-4; no firm D call. Trimming took 5 bases from V and 8 from J, leaving 18 bases between them. Germline V CDR1 and CDR2: MNHEY, SVGEGT. The CDR3 sequence is 15 residues long.

This clonotype was seen only a few times. In nucleotides, the CDR3 is TGTGCCAGCAGTCAGACTAGCGCCTCACAAGAGACCCAGTACTTC. It translates to CASSQTSASQETQYF. V and J are TRBV6-1 and TRBJ2-5; 8 bases map to TRBD2. Looked up from germline, CDR1 is MNHNS and CDR2 is SASEGT. V was clipped by 5 bases and J by 2 bases; unmatched bases: 7. CDR3 length: 15 amino acids.

This clonotype was picked up many times. V gene TRBV5-1 combines with J gene TRBJ2-1, with D perhaps being TRBD1 or TRBD2 (5 bases each). The V and J ends lost 2 bases and 2 bases respectively, with 8 bases between them. The CDR3 length is 14 residues. Looked up from germline, CDR1 is SGHRS and CDR2 is YFSETQ. The CDR3, as DNA: TGCGCCAGCAGCTTCGAGGGGACCTACAATGAGCAGTTCTTC. As protein: CASSFEGTYNEQFF.

This clonotype was detected only a few times. The V call is TRBV9, the J call TRBJ2-1; D could derive from TRBD1 or TRBD2 (5 bases each). This CDR3 region has 16 residues. The germline V gene has CDR1 SGDLS and CDR2 YYNGEE. V lost 0 bases to trimming and J lost 4 bases, with 14 bases between them. CDR3: CASSVEPGRNYNEQFF. CDR3 sequence (DNA): TGTGCCAGCAGCGTAGAGCCGGGGCGTAATTACAATGAGCAGTTCTTC.

The chain is built from TRBV3-1 and TRBJ2-1; tentative D call: TRBD1 (5 bases). CDR1 and CDR2 (germline): LGHDT, YNNKEL (reference sequence). CDR3 size: 15 residues. Trimming cost V 0 bases and J 5 bases, with 11 bases left between them. CDR3 nucleotide sequence: TGTGCCAGCAGCCAAGAACCAAGGGGTGACAATGAGCAGTTCTTC. Its protein product is CASSQEPRGDNEQFF.

V gene TRBV7-2 combines with J gene TRBJ2-3, with D possibly TRBD2 on 6 matching bases. Trimming shortened V by 8 bases and J by 4 bases, and 19 bases separated the two germline ends. Germline V CDR1 and CDR2: SGHTA, FQGNSA. CDR3 length: 15 residues. CDR3: CASASGGTKPDTQYF. CDR3 in DNA: TGTGCCAGCGCCAGTGGGGGGACCAAGCCAGATACGCAGTATTTT.

This clonotype was observed many times. The chain combines TRBV14 with TRBJ1-3, with 8 bases that match TRBD1. V lost 4 bases to trimming and J lost 0 bases; unmatched junction nucleotides: 8. The CDR3 is 17 amino acids. Germline CDR1 reads SGHDN; CDR2 reads FVKESK. CDR3 in DNA: TGTGCCAGCAGCCGCCAAAGGACAGGGACCTCTGGAAACACCATATATTTT. Residues: CASSRQRTGTSGNTIYF.

The chain links TRBV5-1 to TRBJ2-1; 7 bases line up with TRBD2. V lost 0 bases and J lost 4; bases outside the gene matches: 7. The CDR3 runs 16 residues. Germline CDR1 is SGHRS and CDR2 is YFSETQ. This CDR3 is CASSLVAASGYNEQFF. The CDR3 region has the DNA TGCGCCAGCAGCTTGGTTGCGGCTAGCGGATACAATGAGCAGTTCTTC.

The J gene is TRBJ1-1, the V gene TRBV7-2; D remains ambiguous. Between the trimmed V and J ends, which lost 1 base and 11 bases, there was a span of 11 bases. There are 12 residues in the CDR3. CDR1 SGHTA and CDR2 FQGNSA come from the germline V gene. The CDR3, as DNA: TGTGCCAGCAGCTTAGACGCTTATAGGGCTTTCTTT. This encodes CASSLDAYRAFF.

In its sample, this clonotype was seen a few times. The junction shows a germline mismatch at one end, possibly a read error. The CDR3 nucleotides are TGTGCCAGCAGCGGTAAGCCGGGACGGGACGACTTC. Translated, it gives CASSGKPGRDDF. The chain carries TRBV6-2 or TRBV6-3 and TRBJ2-7, with D tentatively TRBD1 or TRBD2 (5 bases each). The CDR3 runs 12 residues. Per germline, CDR1 MNHEY and CDR2 SVGEGT.

The rearrangement joins TRBV5-1 to TRBJ2-2; D is undetermined. The CDR3 covers 14 residues. V was pared by 3 bases and J by 6 bases, with 12 bases between. Germline CDR1 SGHRS, CDR2 YFSETQ. The CDR3 DNA follows: TGCGCCAGCAGCTGGCCGCAAAGGCCCGGGGAGCTGTTTTTT. Translation: CASSWPQRPGELFF.

In this sample, this clonotype turned up many times. J is TRBJ1-5 and V is TRBV7-2; D is uncertain. Germline V lookup: CDR1 SGHTA, CDR2 FQGNSA. V gave up 3 bases and J gave up 0 bases, with 6 bases separating them. This CDR3 contains 14 residues. The CDR3: CASSLSYSNQPQHF. CDR3 nucleotide sequence: TGTGCCAGCAGCTTGTCGTATAGCAATCAGCCCCAGCATTTT. Together with reference TRBV7-2 and TRBJ1-5, the CDR3 gives the full variable domain: GAGVSQSPSNKVTEKGKDVELRCDPISGHTALYWYRQSLGQGLEFLIYFQGNSAPDKSGLPSDRFSAERTGGSVSTLTIQRTQQEDSAVYLCASSLSYSNQPQHFGDGTRLSIL.

As DNA, the CDR3 is TGTGCCAGCAGTTTTGGTACAGGGGATAATGAAAAACTGTTTTTT. Translation: CASSFGTGDNEKLFF. The chain is built from TRBV12-3 or TRBV12-4 and TRBJ1-4; 7 bases map to TRBD1. The CDR3 consists of 15 residues. V shed 3 bases, J shed 4 bases, and the junction held 5 bases outside the gene matches.

This clonotype was detected ten times or more. The V gene is TRBV20-1, the J gene TRBJ2-3; 7 bases fit TRBD2. This CDR3 has 15 residues. CDR1 is DFQATT, CDR2 SNEGSKA, per germline (reference sequence). J gave up 4 bases and V 5 bases, and 12 bases lay outside the gene matches. The DNA of the CDR3 is TGCAGTGCTCCAGACCAGCGGGATGGGGCAGATACGCAGTATTTT. It codes for CSAPDQRDGADTQYF.

This clonotype was seen at least ten times. CDR3: CASSPAGGKVSYEQYF. CDR3 DNA sequence: TGTGCCAGCAGCCCCGCGGGAGGGAAAGTATCCTACGAGCAGTACTTC. The chain links TRBV3-1 to TRBJ2-7, with 9 nucleotides matching TRBD2. This CDR3 contains 16 residues. The germline CDR1 and CDR2 sequences are LGHDT and YNNKEL (reference sequence). Losses at the gene ends were 4 bases for V and 1 base for J; bases not matched to a gene: 8.

There are many counts of this clonotype. The V call is TRBV5-6, the J call TRBJ1-2, with a weak D call TRBD1 (6 bases). V was trimmed by 2 bases and J by 8 bases, leaving 16 bases between them. Germline assignment: CDR1 SGHDT and CDR2 YYEEEE. CDR3 length: 14 residues. The CDR3 DNA reads TGTGCCAGCAGCTTCCAGACAGGAGCTCGGGGCTACACCTTC. Protein product: CASSFQTGARGYTF.

This clonotype was seen at least ten times. The V call is TRBV18, the J call TRBJ2-7, with TRBD1 as a possible D gene (6 bases). Germline CDR1 reads KGHSH; CDR2 reads LQKENI. The CDR3 length is 15 residues. V dropped 3 bases and J dropped 0 bases, with 12 bases sitting between them. The CDR3 DNA reads TGTGCCAGCTCACCCGCACAGGGATTCTCCTACGAGCAGTACTTC. Translated, it gives CASSPAQGFSYEQYF.

There are a few counts of this clonotype. The chain has TRBV20-1 and TRBJ2-1; TRBD2 matches 7 bases. The CDR3 covers 15 residues. Germline-derived CDR1 and CDR2 are DFQATT and SNEGSKA (reference sequence). V shed 0 bases and J 6 bases; nucleotides not matched to a gene: 8. CDR3 nucleotide sequence: TGCAGTGCTAGAGATGGGAGGGTACCGGTCAATGAGCAGTTCTTC. Protein: CSARDGRVPVNEQFF.

In its sample, this clonotype was seen a few times. The rearrangement uses TRBV6-5 and TRBJ2-7; D gene uncertain. The CDR3 consists of 16 residues. V was clipped by 0 bases and J by 0 bases, with 12 bases between them. Germline lookup yields CDR1 MNHEY and CDR2 SVGAGI. CDR3 loop: CASSYSSVEASYEQYF. Written as DNA, the CDR3 is TGTGCCAGCAGTTACTCGAGTGTTGAGGCCTCCTACGAGCAGTACTTC.

This clonotype was seen repeatedly, ten times or more. The V gene is TRBV30, the J gene TRBJ2-3; TRBD2 aligns across 8 bases. V shed 2 bases, J shed 0 bases, and the junction held 7 bases outside the gene matches. The CDR3 totals 16 residues. In germline, CDR1 is GTSNPN, CDR2 SVGIG (reference sequence). The CDR3 sequence is CAWSKGGRKSTDTQYF. CDR3 nucleotide sequence: TGTGCCTGGAGTAAGGGCGGGAGGAAGAGCACAGATACGCAGTATTTT.

The gene calls are TRBV5-1 and TRBJ2-2; 7 bases are a match to TRBD2. CDR3 length: 20 residues. V shed 4 bases and J 7 bases; nucleotides not matched to a gene: 25. The germline V gene encodes CDR1 SGHRS and CDR2 YFSETQ. In DNA form, the CDR3 reads TGCGCCAGCAGCCCAAAGCCGACCGGGACTACGCTCCCATCCGGCGGGGAGCTGTTTTTT. Translation gives CASSPKPTGTTLPSGGELFF.

Only a few counts were recorded for this clonotype. The V call is TRBV7-2, the J call TRBJ2-7, with 15 bases that match TRBD2. The CDR3 spans 15 residues. Germline CDR1 and CDR2: SGHTA and FQGNSA. The J segment lost 7 bases and the V segment lost 5 bases, leaving 6 bases of the junction unmatched. CDR3 region: CASSLGLAGGGEQYF. In DNA, the CDR3 is TGTGCCAGCAGCCTGGGACTAGCGGGAGGAGGGGAGCAGTACTTC.

The rearrangement uses TRBV20-1 and TRBJ1-4; D is uncertain. The CDR3 is 12 residues long. V was cut by 6 bases and J by 0 bases, with 5 bases left in between. Germline loops: CDR1 DFQATT, CDR2 SNEGSKA (reference sequence). The CDR3 coding sequence is TGCAGTGCCCGTGCAACTAATGAAAAACTGTTTTTT. Translating it yields CSARATNEKLFF.